The 25 T cell receptor beta chains below were found in one sample sequenced in a study of cytomegalovirus exposure and HLA in healthy donors. Sequenced by immunoSEQ multiplex PCR; TCRdb stores in-frame clones only, minus some. The table includes over 60,000 clones, around 95% detected once. Sequencing was done on a sample of PBMCs. The receptor source for this set is a man in his late teens or twenties in good health and CMV-seronegative.

The rearrangement links TRBV7-9 to TRBJ2-3; 8 bases are shared with TRBD2. CDR3 length: 16 amino acids. With 1 base clipped from V and 2 bases from J, the junction kept 5 bases outside the gene matches. Germline CDR1 is SEHNR and CDR2 is FQNEAQ (reference sequence). CDR3 sequence: CASSLGAGGITDTQYF. As DNA, the CDR3 is TGTGCCAGCAGCTTAGGGGCGGGGGGTATCACAGATACGCAGTATTTT. Full variable domain (rest looked up from reference TRBV7-9 and TRBJ2-3): DTGVSQNPRHKITKRGQNVTFRCDPISEHNRLYWYRQTLGQGPEFLTYFQNEAQLEKSRLLSDRFSAERPKGSFSTLEIQRTEQGDSAMYLCASSLGAGGITDTQYFGPGTRLTVL.

The chain combines TRBV5-1 with TRBJ1-1; weak D call: TRBD1 (5 bases). Germline V gene sequence: CDR1 SGHRS, CDR2 YFSETQ. This CDR3 has 15 amino acids. V gave up 2 bases and J gave up 1 base, with 12 bases separating them. The CDR3 region is CASSLRGGGNTEAFF. The CDR3 DNA reads TGCGCCAGCAGCTTAAGGGGAGGAGGGAACACTGAAGCTTTCTTT.

The chain has TRBV11-3 and TRBJ2-2, with TRBD2 identical over 11 bases. V lost 1 base to trimming and J lost 4 bases; unmatched junction nucleotides: 2. The CDR3 runs 16 residues. CDR1 SGHNT and CDR2 YENEEA come from the germline V gene. The CDR3 is CASSLALAGVTGELFF. The CDR3 DNA sequence: TGTGCCAGCAGCTTAGCACTAGCGGGGGTCACCGGGGAGCTGTTTTTT.

The chain couples TRBV9 to TRBJ2-3, with D hard to call. V was trimmed by 6 bases and J by 6 bases, leaving 14 bases between them. The germline V gene encodes CDR1 SGDLS and CDR2 YYNGEE. This CDR3 contains 13 residues. This chain's CDR3 is CASNFASRDTQYF. Here the CDR3 DNA reads TGTGCCAGCAACTTCGCTTCGAGGGATACGCAGTATTTT.

The chain recombines TRBV2 with TRBJ2-5, with 7 bases matching TRBD1. This CDR3 spans 16 amino acids. V trimming: 6 bases; J trimming: 1 base; junction bases outside the gene matches: 11. CDR1 SNHLY and CDR2 FYNNEI come from the germline V gene. In nucleotides, the CDR3 is TGTGCCAGCAGCGAGACGGTTAGGGACAGCCAAGAGACCCAGTACTTC. Translated, it gives CASSETVRDSQETQYF.

The chain links TRBV5-1 to TRBJ1-2, with D unclear. V lost 5 bases and J lost 4, with 12 bases in between. The CDR3 is 13 amino acids. The germline V gene has CDR1 SGHRS and CDR2 YFSETQ. The CDR3 loop reads CASRREDPYGYTF. CDR3 bases: TGCGCCAGCAGACGGGAGGACCCCTATGGCTACACCTTC.

This chain links TRBV10-3 with TRBJ1-3; possible D gene TRBD1, 5 bases. The V end was cut by 3 bases, the J end by 4 bases, with 10 bases between. The CDR3 has 14 residues. CDR1 and CDR2 (germline): ENHRY, SYGVKD. CDR3 protein: CAISDQGTGNTIYF. The CDR3 DNA follows: TGTGCCATCAGTGACCAGGGAACCGGAAACACCATATATTTT.

This chain uses TRBV7-2 with TRBJ1-2; weak D call: TRBD1 (6 bases). The CDR3 consists of 15 residues. Germline V gene data show CDR1 as SGHTA and CDR2 as FQGNSA. V dropped 4 bases and J dropped 2 bases, with 14 bases sitting between them. CDR3 coding DNA: TGTGCCAGCAGCTCGGCGACAGGACTCAACTATGGCTACACCTTC. Protein sequence: CASSSATGLNYGYTF.

The J gene is TRBJ1-2, the V gene TRBV15; TRBD1 agrees at 7 bases. CDR3 length: 13 amino acids. J was trimmed by 7 bases and V by 5 bases; bases with no gene match: 7. CDR1 is LNHNV and CDR2 is YYDKDF in the germline V gene (reference sequence). CDR3 sequence (DNA): TGTGCCACCAGCCCCCACCGACAGGGTGGCTACACCTTC. It translates to CATSPHRQGGYTF.

This chain joins TRBV27 and TRBJ1-5, with D unresolved. Germline V gives CDR1 MNHEY, CDR2 SMNVEV (reference sequence). The V gene lost 5 bases and the J gene lost 0 bases, with 14 bases spanning the gap. The CDR3 loop spans 16 amino acids. CDR3: CASSKYRLDSNQPQHF. In DNA form, the CDR3 reads TGTGCCAGCAGTAAATACCGACTCGATAGCAATCAGCCCCAGCATTTT.

The chain is built from TRBV11-3 and TRBJ1-1, with D unclear. Per the germline V gene, CDR1 is SGHNT and CDR2 is YENEEA. The length of the CDR3 is 13 residues. The V end was cut by 1 base, the J end by 2 bases, with 5 bases between. CDR3 region: CASSLAENTEAFF. CDR3 sequence (DNA): TGTGCCAGCAGCTTAGCAGAAAACACTGAAGCTTTCTTT.

This chain joins TRBV27 and TRBJ1-1; D is ambiguous. The CDR3 runs to 11 residues. The ends were cut back, 7 bases at V and 2 bases at J, with 5 bases in the middle. CDR1 is MNHEY, CDR2 SMNVEV, per germline (reference sequence). CDR3 DNA: TGTGCCAGCAAGCTAAACACTGAAGCTTTCTTT. This gives the protein CASKLNTEAFF.

The CDR3 region is CASSPFERDRGETQYF. In DNA, the CDR3 is TGCGCCAGCAGCCCCTTCGAGCGGGACAGGGGGGAGACCCAGTACTTC. The chain has TRBV4-1 and TRBJ2-5; 11 bases fit TRBD1. Trimming at V came to 4 bases and at J to 5 bases, leaving 9 bases not matched to a gene. The CDR3 totals 16 residues. Germline CDR1 MGHRA, CDR2 YSYEKL.

The chain has TRBV30 and TRBJ1-1, with 7 positions matching TRBD1. CDR1 GTSNPN and CDR2 SVGIG come from the germline V gene (reference sequence). CDR3 size: 14 residues. The V and J ends lost 3 bases and 0 bases, in that order; junction bases with no gene match: 4. The CDR3 here is CAWRGQLMNTEAFF. CDR3 coding DNA: TGTGCCTGGAGGGGACAGCTCATGAACACTGAAGCTTTCTTT.

This chain uses TRBV5-1 with TRBJ1-2; the match to TRBD1 covers 8 bases. This CDR3 is 14 amino acids long. Trimming cost V 8 bases and J 0 bases; bases outside gene matches: 6. Germline CDR1 SGHRS, CDR2 YFSETQ. CDR3 nucleotide sequence: TGCGCCAGTCAGGGGGCCACTACTAACTATGGCTACACCTTC. Its protein product is CASQGATTNYGYTF.

The chain is built from TRBV7-9 and TRBJ1-2; no clear D. CDR3 length: 12 residues. The V and J ends lost 5 bases and 9 bases respectively, with 13 bases between them. Germline loops: CDR1 SEHNR, CDR2 FQNEAQ (reference sequence). The CDR3 sequence: CASSRAGSSYTF. CDR3 DNA: TGTGCCAGCAGCCGCGCAGGAAGCAGCTACACCTTC.

A single count supports this clone. The chain links TRBV6-5 to TRBJ1-5; the D gene is possibly TRBD1 (6 bases). CDR1 MNHEY and CDR2 SVGAGI come from the germline V gene. Deletions cut 6 bases from V and 8 bases from J, with 17 bases between. CDR3 length: 14 amino acids. The DNA of the CDR3 is TGTGCCAGCAGCCTGTTACAGGGATTTGAGCCCCAGCATTTT. Translating gives CASSLLQGFEPQHF.

This rearrangement joins TRBV5-4 to TRBJ2-1; 9 positions match TRBD1. The V and J ends lost 4 bases and 3 bases, in that order; junction bases with no gene match: 11. This CDR3 is 17 amino acids long. In germline, CDR1 is SGHNT, CDR2 YYREEE (reference sequence). The DNA of the CDR3 is TGTGCCAGCAGCAAAGCAGAAACAGGGGGCTTCTACAATGAGCAGTTCTTC. Translation: CASSKAETGGFYNEQFF.

The gene calls are TRBV27 and TRBJ1-4; D may be TRBD1 (5 bases). V was cut by 6 bases and J by 4 bases, with 12 bases left in between. CDR1 MNHEY and CDR2 SMNVEV come from the germline V gene (reference sequence). The CDR3 extends over 14 amino acids. In nucleotides, the CDR3 is TGTGCCAGCAGCCCCCTCAGGGATAATGAAAAACTGTTTTTT. Translating it yields CASSPLRDNEKLFF.

The chain links TRBV30 to TRBJ1-2, with D uncertain. Germline V gene sequence: CDR1 GTSNPN, CDR2 SVGIG (reference sequence). The germline V and J ends were trimmed by 1 base and 1 base, with 7 bases remaining between them. The CDR3 length is 13 residues. The CDR3 sequence is CAWSAGNNYGYTF. The CDR3 nucleotides read TGTGCCTGGAGTGCGGGGAATAACTATGGCTACACCTTC.

The V gene is TRBV18, the J gene TRBJ2-7; 7 bases map to TRBD1. The V and J ends lost 0 bases and 2 bases, in that order; junction bases with no gene match: 4. The CDR3 runs to 15 residues. Germline loops: CDR1 KGHSH, CDR2 LQKENI. The CDR3 here is CASSPPATGTYEQYF. The CDR3, as DNA: TGTGCCAGCTCACCACCCGCGACAGGGACCTACGAGCAGTACTTC.

The chain uses TRBV5-1 and TRBJ2-7, with TRBD1 matching 7 bases. The germline V gene encodes CDR1 SGHRS and CDR2 YFSETQ. V shed 4 bases, J shed 0 bases, and the junction held 4 bases outside the gene matches. There are 14 residues in the CDR3. CDR3 sequence reads: CASSRGQNSYEQYF. As DNA, the CDR3 is TGCGCCAGCAGCAGGGGACAGAACTCCTACGAGCAGTACTTC.

The chain carries TRBV6-6 and TRBJ1-2; the match to TRBD1 covers 7 bases. Germline trimming cut 6 bases from V and 6 bases from J; bases unmatched to any gene: 7. Germline V gene sequence: CDR1 MNHNY, CDR2 SVGAGI (reference sequence). There are 13 residues in the CDR3. DNA for the CDR3: TGTGCCAGCAGGGATACAGGGGTAAATGGCTACACCTTC. Encoded protein: CASRDTGVNGYTF.

The CDR3 spells CASSQSEGGFEAFF. The CDR3 nucleotides read TGCGCCAGCAGCCAATCGGAGGGGGGGTTCGAAGCTTTCTTT. The chain recombines TRBV4-1 with TRBJ1-1; weak D call: TRBD1 (6 bases). Germline V CDR1 and CDR2: MGHRA, YSYEKL. This CDR3 contains 14 residues. Trimming shortened V by 2 bases and J by 8 bases, and 15 bases separated the two germline ends.

The V and J genes are TRBV6-5 and TRBJ2-1, with 9 bases that match TRBD2. CDR1 is MNHEY, CDR2 SVGAGI, per germline. The J segment lost 5 bases and the V segment lost 0 bases, leaving 2 bases of the junction unmatched. This CDR3 has 15 residues. CDR3 region: CASSYSTSGHNEQFF. The DNA of the CDR3 is TGTGCCAGCAGTTACTCGACTAGCGGACACAATGAGCAGTTCTTC.